This TCR beta chain was identified during a study of tumor and adjacent non-tumor tissue in lung cancer. Study at large: Patients were aged about 30 to 76, fewer than twelve men and about five women, stage I to III.

This sample's RNA came from whole unsorted tissue. TCRbeta libraries were built with three rounds of nested PCR, modified from ARM-PCR. MiXCR, applied by TCRdb to the multiplex PCR reads, yields one record per CDR3 protein. The sample gives 65,000 to 90,000 distinct CDR3 sequences, around 80% of which show up once; approximately 12% is in the top ten. As for this clonotype: At one end the junction does not follow the germline gene, possibly because of a read error.

Germline CDR1 ENHRY, CDR2 SYGVKD. The CDR3 sequence is 16 residues long. Sequencing was carried out using lung tumor tissue. The J gene is TRBJ1-6, the V gene TRBV10-3; D gene ambiguous. This TCR was sampled from a woman aged 50 to 65 with non-small cell lung cancer. CDR3 residues: CAISESLGTDNTPLHF. CDR3 DNA: TGTGCCATCAGTGAGTCGTTGGGAACCGATAATACACCCCTCCACTTT.